Listed below are T cell receptor beta chains from one sample, sequenced in a study of graft-versus-host responses after intestinal transplantation. For these receptors, no antigen is known. Clones were sequenced by immunoSEQ multiplex PCR, and TCRdb holds only the in-frame ones, with some missing. The sample consists of about 90,000 clones, just under 95% of them appearing once. Sequencing was performed on unstimulated CD8+ T cells sorted from spleen or lymph node cells, taken before transplant. Source of these receptors: a human donor who was the organ donor for an intestinal transplant. Each CDR3 is given with its conserved first and last residue. Each record gives: J gene, CDR3 length, D gene, V gene, clone size, CDR3 DNA, CDR3 protein. A D gene is named only where the DNA matches it firmly. Not all rows give a size; the values are once, few, many and, for expanded clones, a class.

j_call: TRBJ2-7; cdr3_length: 15; d_call: NA; v_call: TRBV6-1; clone_size: NA; cdr3_nt: TGTGCCAGCAGTGAATGGGCTAGCGCCTCCTACGAGCAGTACTTC; cdr3_aa: CASSEWASASYEQYF
j_call: TRBJ2-5; cdr3_length: 14; d_call: NA; v_call: TRBV29-1; clone_size: NA; cdr3_nt: TGCAGCGGTTGTATGGGGCCGACCCAAGAGACCCAGTACTTC; cdr3_aa: CSGCMGPTQETQYF
j_call: TRBJ2-3; cdr3_length: 16; d_call: NA; v_call: TRBV7-9; clone_size: NA; cdr3_nt: TGTGCCAGCAGGTCGACATCGGCTACTAGCACAGATACGCAGTATTTT; cdr3_aa: CASRSTSATSTDTQYF
j_call: TRBJ2-7; cdr3_length: 11; d_call: NA; v_call: TRBV6-1; clone_size: NA; cdr3_nt: TGTGCCAGCATGGAGTCTTACGAGCAGTACTTC; cdr3_aa: CASMESYEQYF
j_call: TRBJ2-2; cdr3_length: 12; d_call: NA; v_call: TRBV27; clone_size: NA; cdr3_nt: TGTGCCAGCAGGGGGCCCCCCGGGGAGCTGTTTTTT; cdr3_aa: CASRGPPGELFF
j_call: TRBJ2-3; cdr3_length: 14; d_call: TRBD2; v_call: TRBV5-6; clone_size: NA; cdr3_nt: TGTGCCAGCAGCTTCGGGGGGGAGGTGGATACGCAGTATTTT; cdr3_aa: CASSFGGEVDTQYF
j_call: TRBJ2-1; cdr3_length: 18; d_call: TRBD2; v_call: TRBV25-1; clone_size: NA; cdr3_nt: TGTGCCAGCAGTGACCTCGGGGTAGCGGGGTGGAAAAACAATGAGCAGTTCTTC; cdr3_aa: CASSDLGVAGWKNNEQFF
j_call: TRBJ2-7; cdr3_length: 15; d_call: TRBD2; v_call: TRBV27; clone_size: NA; cdr3_nt: TGTGCCAGCAGTACGCTAGCGGGAGCCCCTTACGAGCAGTACTTC; cdr3_aa: CASSTLAGAPYEQYF
j_call: TRBJ2-2; cdr3_length: 12; d_call: NA; v_call: TRBV29-1; clone_size: NA; cdr3_nt: TGCAGCGTGGAGTTAGGGGCCGGGGAGCTGTTTTTT; cdr3_aa: CSVELGAGELFF
j_call: TRBJ2-3; cdr3_length: 15; d_call: NA; v_call: TRBV19; clone_size: NA; cdr3_nt: TGTGCCAGTAGTATAGTCGGAGGAAGCACAGATACGCAGTATTTT; cdr3_aa: CASSIVGGSTDTQYF
j_call: TRBJ1-1; cdr3_length: 15; d_call: NA; v_call: TRBV6-5; clone_size: NA; cdr3_nt: TGTGCCAGCAGTTACTCCATCGGGGGGAACACTGAAGCTTTCTTT; cdr3_aa: CASSYSIGGNTEAFF
j_call: TRBJ2-1; cdr3_length: 17; d_call: TRBD2; v_call: TRBV9; clone_size: NA; cdr3_nt: TGTGCCAGCAGCGCGGACAAAGGGACTAGCGGGAACCTGGAGCAGTTCTTC; cdr3_aa: CASSADKGTSGNLEQFF
j_call: TRBJ2-1; cdr3_length: 16; d_call: TRBD2; v_call: TRBV27; clone_size: NA; cdr3_nt: TGTGCCAGCAGTTTACGAGCTAGCGGTCCATACAATGAGCAGTTCTTC; cdr3_aa: CASSLRASGPYNEQFF
j_call: TRBJ2-7; cdr3_length: 14; d_call: TRBD1; v_call: TRBV19; clone_size: few; cdr3_nt: TGTGCCAGTACCCCCGGGACAGACTCCTACGAGCAGTACTTC; cdr3_aa: CASTPGTDSYEQYF